This T cell receptor beta chain was observed in a study of technical replicates of blood from a handful of donors. Some clones are missing from TCRdb's copy, which holds only in-frame ones; the method was immunoSEQ multiplex PCR. The sample records 58,000 or so clones, approximately 86% being singletons. The V gene's germline CDR1 is ENHRY and CDR2 SYGVKD. J was trimmed by 3 bases and V by 2 bases; bases with no gene match: 7. This CDR3 comprises 16 residues. This TCR came from a human donor in good health. Some clones in this sample may be carry-over from other donors' samples. The chain couples TRBV10-3 to TRBJ2-3, with 8 bases fitting TRBD2. Sequencing input: PBMCs. CDR3 sequence reads: CAISEAREVYTDTQYF. CDR3 nucleotide sequence: TGTGCCATCAGTGAGGCGCGGGAGGTATATACAGATACGCAGTATTTT.